This T cell receptor beta chain was recorded in a study of cytomegalovirus exposure and HLA in healthy donors. Comment on this clone: Its antigen remains unknown.

Healthy bone marrow donors made up the donor group. Vbeta (60) and Jbeta (13) primers were used in the PCR. Per the study methods: Around 11 million shared chains were among the about 80 million unique TCR beta chains that a later analysis counted. Produced via immunoSEQ multiplex PCR; TCRdb's table is partial and in-frame only. V and J calls and clone size are those listed in that table; D and trimming were worked out from the DNA. The sample contains approximately 190,000 clones, 81% of which appear only once. Overall study findings and caveats: Later genetic work tied a missense DCLRE1C variant to beta-chain V and J trimming. Cytomegalovirus status, reportedly, was diagnosed with high specificity and sensitivity by the classifier.

Trimming removed 6 bases from V and 6 bases from J, with 15 bases in between. The CDR3 extends over 14 amino acids. Germline V gives CDR1 MNHNS, CDR2 SASEGT. This TCR was sampled from a man in his forties or fifties in good health and CMV-seropositive. V gene TRBV6-1 combines with J gene TRBJ2-1; weak D call: TRBD1 (5 bases). The sequenced sample consisted of PBMCs. The CDR3 nucleotides are TGTGCCAGCAGCCGCCAGGGAAGGGGCAATGAGCAGTTCTTC. It yields the protein CASSRQGRGNEQFF.